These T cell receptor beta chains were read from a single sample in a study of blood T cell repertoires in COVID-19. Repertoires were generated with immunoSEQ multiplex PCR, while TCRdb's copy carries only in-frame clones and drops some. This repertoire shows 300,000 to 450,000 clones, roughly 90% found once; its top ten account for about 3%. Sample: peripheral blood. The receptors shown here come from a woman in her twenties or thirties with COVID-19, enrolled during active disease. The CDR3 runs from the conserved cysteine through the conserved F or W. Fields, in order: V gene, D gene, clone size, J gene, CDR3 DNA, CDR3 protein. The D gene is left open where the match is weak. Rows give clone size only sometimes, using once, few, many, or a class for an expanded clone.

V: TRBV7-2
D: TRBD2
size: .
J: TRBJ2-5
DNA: TGTGCCAGCAGCCCTCACGGACTAGCGGGAGAGGGAGAGACCCAGTACTTC
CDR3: CASSPHGLAGEGETQYF

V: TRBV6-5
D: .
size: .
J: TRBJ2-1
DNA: TGTGCCAGCAGACCCCAAGCGGGCGTGTTCAATGAGCAGTTCTTC
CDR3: CASRPQAGVFNEQFF

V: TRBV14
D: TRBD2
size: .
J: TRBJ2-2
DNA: TGTGCCAGCAGCCACGGACTACCGGGACTAGCGATTTCTCCGAACACCGGGGAGCTGTTTTTT
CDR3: CASSHGLPGLAISPNTGELFF

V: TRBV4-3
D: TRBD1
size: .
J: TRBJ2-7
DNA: TGCGCCAGCAGCCAAGCTTGGACAGGGGGCAACGAGCAGTACTTC
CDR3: CASSQAWTGGNEQYF

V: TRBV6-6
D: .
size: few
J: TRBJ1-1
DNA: TGTGCCAGCAGTTCAGTACCGGGAGAGAACACTGAAGCTTTCTTT
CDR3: CASSSVPGENTEAFF

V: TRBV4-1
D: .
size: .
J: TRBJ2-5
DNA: TGCGCCAGCAGCCAGAACAGGGAGACCCAGTACTTC
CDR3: CASSQNRETQYF

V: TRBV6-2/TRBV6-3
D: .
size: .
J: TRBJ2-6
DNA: TGTGCCAGCAGTCTGCAGGGTTTCTCTGGGGCCAACGTCCTGACTTTC
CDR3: CASSLQGFSGANVLTF

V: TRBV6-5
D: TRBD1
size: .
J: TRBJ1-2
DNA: TGTGCCAGCAGCACCGGGACAGGACCTTCCTATGGCTACACCTTC
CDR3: CASSTGTGPSYGYTF

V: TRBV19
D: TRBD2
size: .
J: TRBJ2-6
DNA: TGTGCCAGTAGTCCCCTAGGACTAGCGGGGGCTCCCGGCGGGGCCAACGTCCTGACTTTC
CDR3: CASSPLGLAGAPGGANVLTF

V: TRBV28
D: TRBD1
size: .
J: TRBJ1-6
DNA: TGTGCCAGCAGTAAGCTCACAGGGGTGGGAAATTCACCCCTCCACTTT
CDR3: CASSKLTGVGNSPLHF

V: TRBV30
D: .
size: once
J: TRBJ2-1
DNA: TGTGCCTGGAGTGCCCAATTCGGGGAGGCGGGCAATGAGCAGTTCTTC
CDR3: CAWSAQFGEAGNEQFF

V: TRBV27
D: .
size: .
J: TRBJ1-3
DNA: TGTGCCAGCAGTTTAGTTTCGGGAGCGAGCTCTGGAAACACCATATATTTT
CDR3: CASSLVSGASSGNTIYF

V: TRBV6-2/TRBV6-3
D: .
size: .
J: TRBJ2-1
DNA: TGTGCCAGCAGTTACGGGCGCCCTTACTCCTACAATGAGCAGTTCTTC
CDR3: CASSYGRPYSYNEQFF

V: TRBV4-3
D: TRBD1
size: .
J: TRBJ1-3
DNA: TGCGCCAGCAGCCAAGAACAGGGGGCAGGAGGAAACACCATATATTTT
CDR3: CASSQEQGAGGNTIYF

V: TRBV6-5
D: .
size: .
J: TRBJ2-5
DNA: TGTGCCAGCAGTTACGCTACTTTAAGCTCGGGTGAGACCCAGTACTTC
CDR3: CASSYATLSSGETQYF

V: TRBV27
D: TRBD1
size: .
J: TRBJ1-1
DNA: TGTGCCAGCAGTTCATCCCCCGGGACAGGGGTAATATCTCATGGAGCTTTCTTT
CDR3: CASSSSPGTGVISHGAFF

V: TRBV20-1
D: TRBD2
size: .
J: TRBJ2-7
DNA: TGCAGTGCTAGTCTGACTAGCGGGGGTTACGAGCAGTACTTC
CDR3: CSASLTSGGYEQYF

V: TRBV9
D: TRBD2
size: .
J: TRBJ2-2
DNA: TGTGCCAGCAGCCCCCGGACTAGCGGGAATTGGAACGGGAACACCGGGGAGCTGTTTTTT
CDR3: CASSPRTSGNWNGNTGELFF

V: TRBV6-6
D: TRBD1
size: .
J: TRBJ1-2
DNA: TGTGCCAGCAGTACGACAGGGGATCGTGTAGGCTACACCTTC
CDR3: CASSTTGDRVGYTF

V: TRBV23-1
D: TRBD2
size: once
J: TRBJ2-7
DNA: TGCGCCAGCAGTCAGACCAAGACGGGGGGCTACGAGCAGTACTTC
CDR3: CASSQTKTGGYEQYF

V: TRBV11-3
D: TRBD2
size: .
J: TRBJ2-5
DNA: TGTGCCAGCAGCAAAGGGACTAGCTGGGGCTCCGTCGGAGAGACCCAGTACTTC
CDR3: CASSKGTSWGSVGETQYF

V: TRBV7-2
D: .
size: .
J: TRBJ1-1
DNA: TGTGCCAGCAGCTTAGTGGGGGCGTTGAACACTGAAGCTTTCTTT
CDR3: CASSLVGALNTEAFF

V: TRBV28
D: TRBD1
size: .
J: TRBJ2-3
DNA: TGTGCCACCGGACAGGGGTTCGTAGATACGCAGTATTTT
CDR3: CATGQGFVDTQYF

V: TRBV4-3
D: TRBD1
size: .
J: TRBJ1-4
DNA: TGCGCCAGCAGCCAAGATCCCGGGACAGGAGGGGAAAAACTGTTTTTT
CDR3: CASSQDPGTGGEKLFF

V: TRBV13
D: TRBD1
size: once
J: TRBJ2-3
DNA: TGTGCCAGCAGCCGGGGACAGGCCTATAATATGGGCACAGATACGCAGTATTTT
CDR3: CASSRGQAYNMGTDTQYF

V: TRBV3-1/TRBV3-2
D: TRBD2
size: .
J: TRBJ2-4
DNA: TGTGCCAGCAGTCCTAGGACTAGCGGGACCAAAAACATTCAGTACTTC
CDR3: CASSPRTSGTKNIQYF

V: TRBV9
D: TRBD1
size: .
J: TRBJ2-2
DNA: TGTGCCAGCAGCGCCAAAAGCGGACAGGGGATCGGGGAGCTGTTTTTT
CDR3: CASSAKSGQGIGELFF

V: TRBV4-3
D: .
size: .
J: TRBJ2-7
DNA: TGCGCCAGCAGCCAAGACCCAAGACTGGGGCTGGAGCAGTACTTC
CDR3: CASSQDPRLGLEQYF

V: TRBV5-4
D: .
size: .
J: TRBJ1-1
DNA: TGTGCCAGCAGCCATCGTTCAGATGGTGAAGCTTTCTTT
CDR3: CASSHRSDGEAFF

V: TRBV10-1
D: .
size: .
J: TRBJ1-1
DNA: TGCGCCAGCAAGCCCGGGAGGAACACTGAAGCTTTCTTT
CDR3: CASKPGRNTEAFF

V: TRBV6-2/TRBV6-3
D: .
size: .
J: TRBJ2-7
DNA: TGTGCCAGCAGTTATTTGCACCCTAGCAACGAGCAGTACTTC
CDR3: CASSYLHPSNEQYF

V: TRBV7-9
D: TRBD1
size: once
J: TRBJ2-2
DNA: TGTGCCAGCAGCTTAACCGGGACAGGCGGTCTGGAGCTGTTTTTT
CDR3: CASSLTGTGGLELFF

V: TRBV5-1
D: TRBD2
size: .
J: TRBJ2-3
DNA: TGCGCCAGCAGCCCTAGCGGGGGTGACCGGGGTTGGGCGCAGTATTTT
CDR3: CASSPSGGDRGWAQYF

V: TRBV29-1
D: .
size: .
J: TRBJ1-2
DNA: TGCAGCGTTGAAGATCGGGGCAGGGGCCCCGCTAACTATGGCTACACCTTC
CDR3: CSVEDRGRGPANYGYTF

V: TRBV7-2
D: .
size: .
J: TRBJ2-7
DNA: TGTGCCAGCAGCTCCATGTATGGCAAAGTCGAGCAGTACTTC
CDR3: CASSSMYGKVEQYF

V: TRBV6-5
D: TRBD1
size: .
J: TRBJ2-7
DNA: TGTGCCAGCTCCGAGACCGGGACAGGGGTTTACTTC
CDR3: CASSETGTGVYF

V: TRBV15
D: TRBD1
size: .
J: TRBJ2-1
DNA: TGTGCCACCAGCAGACCAGGGACAGGGGGAAGCTCCTACAATGAGCAGTTCTTC
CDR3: CATSRPGTGGSSYNEQFF

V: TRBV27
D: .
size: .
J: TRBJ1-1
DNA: TGTGCCAGCAGTCCCCAGGGAGGTGGTGAAGCTTTCTTT
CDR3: CASSPQGGGEAFF

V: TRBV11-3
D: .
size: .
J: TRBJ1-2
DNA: TGTGCCAGCAGCTTGGGACTAGAGACGGCGGGATATGGCTACACCTTC
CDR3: CASSLGLETAGYGYTF

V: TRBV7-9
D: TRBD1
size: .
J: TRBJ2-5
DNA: TGTGCCAGCAGCACCGGACAGGGTACCATCCAAGAGACCCAGTACTTC
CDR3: CASSTGQGTIQETQYF

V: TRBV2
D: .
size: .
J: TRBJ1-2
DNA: TGTGCCAGCAATCCGGGGTACGGCTACACCTTC
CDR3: CASNPGYGYTF

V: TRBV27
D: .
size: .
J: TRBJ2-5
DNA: TGTGCCAGCAGTTTATCAGGAGAGTGGGAGACCCAGTACTTC
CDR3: CASSLSGEWETQYF

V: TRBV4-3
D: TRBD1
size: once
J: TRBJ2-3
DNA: TGCGCCAGCAGCCAACAGGACAGGGGGCTGGTAGATACGCAGTATTTT
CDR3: CASSQQDRGLVDTQYF

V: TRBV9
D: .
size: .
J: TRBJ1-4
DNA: TGTGCCAGCAGCGTAGAAGGGGGGGCAGGTAATGAAAAACTGTTTTTT
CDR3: CASSVEGGAGNEKLFF

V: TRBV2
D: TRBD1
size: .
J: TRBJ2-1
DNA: TGTGCCAGCCATTGGGGACAGGAGCAGTTCTTC
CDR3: CASHWGQEQFF

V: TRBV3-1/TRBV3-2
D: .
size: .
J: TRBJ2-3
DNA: TGTGCCAGCAGCCAAATTGGGGGCGCAAATACGCAGTATTTT
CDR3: CASSQIGGANTQYF

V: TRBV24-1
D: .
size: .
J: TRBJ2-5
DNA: TGTGCCACCGGCGGGTACCAAGAGACCCAGTACTTC
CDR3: CATGGYQETQYF

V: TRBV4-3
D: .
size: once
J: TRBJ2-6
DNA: TGCGCCAGCAGCCAAGATTTCCAGGCTGGGGCCAACGTCCTGACTTTC
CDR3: CASSQDFQAGANVLTF

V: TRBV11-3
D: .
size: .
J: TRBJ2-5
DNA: TGTGCCAGCAGCTTAGATCGTGGGGGCTGGGAGACCCAGTACTTC
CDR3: CASSLDRGGWETQYF

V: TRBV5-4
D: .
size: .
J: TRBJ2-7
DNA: TGTGCCAGCAGCTTGGCGAGCTCCTACGAGCAGTACTTC
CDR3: CASSLASSYEQYF

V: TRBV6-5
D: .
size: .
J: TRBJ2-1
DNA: TGTGCCAGCAGTTACGGACAATACAATGAGCAGTTCTTC
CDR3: CASSYGQYNEQFF

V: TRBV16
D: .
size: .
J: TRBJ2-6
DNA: TGTGCCAGCAGCCAAGGCGGCTCTGGGGCCAACGTCCTGACTTTC
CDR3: CASSQGGSGANVLTF

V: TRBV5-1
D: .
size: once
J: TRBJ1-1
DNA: TGCGCCAGCAGCTCGAGAGACACGACAGCACGGAAAACTGAAGCTTTCTTT
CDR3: CASSSRDTTARKTEAFF